The 23 T cell receptor beta chains below come from one sample, sequenced in a study of CD8+ T cells in alopecia areata (dated by TCRdb to the late 2010s). Read against the paper, the sample's time point label means: around 4 weeks on oral tofacitinib. The label giving this sample's treatment or condition can be read as: oral pan-JAK inhibitor, 5-10 mg twice daily. Preparation of the library involved the immunoSEQ multiplex PCR assay. RNA was extracted from all samples and reverse transcribed into cDNA, which served as template for TCR sequencing. The clones in this table, taken by TCRdb from immuneACCESS, are in-frame only. Not every clone is retained; where verified, under half of the shortfall comes from an unresolved V gene, and the cause of the rest is unknown. The sample has 98,000 or so clones on record, approximately 66% of them singletons. The top ten constitute roughly 15% of the sample.

Sequenced material: CD8+ T cells sorted from blood, taken at week 4, from a patient treated with tofacitinib. The source of these receptors is a human donor with alopecia areata.

Details on this clone: At one of its ends the junction is not consistent with the germline gene, which may arise from a read error. The rearrangement joins TRBV29-1 to TRBJ1-1; a possible D gene is TRBD1 (6 bases). The CDR3 contains 13 residues. Germline CDR1 SQVTM, CDR2 ANQGSEA. CDR3 DNA: TGCAGCGCTCTGAGGACAGCCGCGACTGAAGCCTTCTTT. Translating gives CSALRTAATEAFF. Full variable domain (outside the CDR3, taken from reference TRBV29-1 and TRBJ1-1): SAVISQKPSRDICQRGTSLTIQCQVDSQVTMMFWYRQQPGQSLTLIATANQGSEATYESGFVIDKFPISRPNLTFSTLTVSNMSPEDSSIYLCSALRTAATEAFFGQGTRLTVV.

This clone has more than one count but fewer than ten. The chain has TRBV14 and TRBJ2-7, with TRBD1 identical over 9 bases. CDR3 length: 16 amino acids. The germline gives CDR1 SGHDN, CDR2 FVKESK. J gave up 3 bases and V 3 bases, and 9 bases lay outside the gene matches. The CDR3: CASSHPPGTGIYEQYF. DNA for the CDR3: TGTGCCAGCAGCCACCCCCCCGGGACAGGGATCTACGAGCAGTACTTC.

This clone was picked up a small number of times. The chain recombines TRBV13 with TRBJ2-7, with 7 bases that match TRBD1. Trimming cost V 4 bases and J 7 bases; bases outside gene matches: 7. The V gene's germline CDR1 is PRHDT and CDR2 FYEKMQ (reference sequence). There are 13 residues in the CDR3. CDR3 residues: CASSSRGFGEQYF. As DNA, the CDR3 is TGTGCCAGCAGCTCCAGGGGGTTTGGGGAGCAGTACTTC.

The chain couples TRBV7-3 to TRBJ2-7; TRBD1 or TRBD2 may be the D gene (5 bases each). This CDR3 is 14 amino acids long. Between the trimmed V and J ends, which lost 4 bases and 6 bases, there was a span of 16 bases. CDR1 SGHTA and CDR2 FQGTGA come from the germline V gene. The CDR3 coding sequence is TGTGCCAGCAGCTCCATAGTCGGGACGCTCGAGCAGTACTTC. The encoded protein is CASSSIVGTLEQYF.

The chain has TRBV5-6 and TRBJ1-1; no definite D call. The germline gives CDR1 SGHDT, CDR2 YYEEEE. The CDR3 length is 11 residues. Between the trimmed V and J ends, which lost 3 bases and 7 bases, there was a span of 7 bases. CDR3 DNA sequence: TGTGCCAGCAGCTCGACTCTTGAAGCTTTCTTT. This codes for CASSSTLEAFF.

V usage is TRBV27 and J usage is TRBJ2-6; TRBD2 is a possible D gene (6 bases). The CDR3 sequence is 16 residues long. Trimming cost V 8 bases and J 1 base, with 15 bases left between them. Germline V CDR1 and CDR2: MNHEY, SMNVEV (reference sequence). CDR3 bases: TGTGCCAGCGGCCTAACCGGGGGATCTGGGGCCAACGTCCTGACTTTC. It codes for CASGLTGGSGANVLTF.

The V and J genes are TRBV5-1 and TRBJ1-1, with D possibly matching TRBD1 (5 bases). Germline lookup yields CDR1 SGHRS and CDR2 YFSETQ. This CDR3 has 13 residues. V was trimmed by 5 bases and J by 0 bases, leaving 8 bases between them. The CDR3 sequence: CASSWGVNTEAFF. The CDR3 bases are TGCGCCAGCAGTTGGGGGGTGAACACTGAAGCTTTCTTT.

The chain has TRBV6-5 and TRBJ1-2, with D perhaps TRBD1 (6 bases). The CDR3 length is 15 residues. The V end lost 3 bases, the J end lost 4 bases, and 15 bases lay between the germline ends. Germline assignment: CDR1 MNHEY and CDR2 SVGAGI. The CDR3 here is CASSYISDRPYGYTF. The CDR3 DNA reads as TGTGCCAGCAGTTATATTTCGGACAGACCCTATGGCTACACCTTC.

V usage is TRBV25-1 and J usage is TRBJ2-5, with D hard to call. Trimming took 6 bases from V and 5 from J, leaving 4 bases between them. The CDR3 is made up of 10 amino acids. CDR1 MGHDK and CDR2 SYGVNS come from the germline V gene. CDR3 nucleotide sequence: TGTGCCAGCAGCTATGAGACCCAGTACTTC. Translating it yields CASSYETQYF.

CDR3 amino acids: CASSVVGVGMNTEAFF. DNA of the CDR3: TGTGCCAGCAGCGTAGTTGGGGTCGGTATGAACACTGAAGCTTTCTTT. The chain employs TRBV9 and TRBJ1-1; D not certain. The CDR3 has 16 residues. Deletions cut 0 bases from V and 0 bases from J, with 12 bases between. Per germline, CDR1 SGDLS and CDR2 YYNGEE.

The chain links TRBV2 to TRBJ1-2, with TRBD1 matching 8 bases. The V segment lost 6 bases and the J segment 7 bases; nucleotides outside the gene matches: 7. In germline, CDR1 is SNHLY, CDR2 FYNNEI. The CDR3 loop spans 13 amino acids. This CDR3 is CASSGTGAFGYTF. The CDR3 bases are TGTGCCAGCAGCGGGACAGGAGCCTTTGGCTACACCTTC.

By frequency in the sample, this clone is medium-sized. The chain joins TRBV30 to TRBJ2-7; 7 bases align to TRBD1. CDR3 size: 16 residues. Germline-derived CDR1 and CDR2 are GTSNPN and SVGIG (reference sequence). Trimming at V came to 2 bases and at J to 6 bases, leaving 16 bases not matched to a gene. In DNA form, the CDR3 reads TGTGCCTGGAGTCCCGGGACAGCATTAATCATCGGCGAGCAGTACTTC. Translation: CAWSPGTALIIGEQYF.

The J gene is TRBJ1-1, the V gene TRBV20-1; D gene unclear. The CDR3 covers 11 residues. The germline V gene encodes CDR1 DFQATT and CDR2 SNEGSKA (reference sequence). The CDR3 nucleotides are TGCAGCCCCATTGACGGATATGAAGCTTTCTTT. Protein: CSPIDGYEAFF.

This clone was seen a handful of times. The chain has TRBV5-1 and TRBJ2-1; D call uncertain. The germline gives CDR1 SGHRS, CDR2 YFSETQ. V was pared by 2 bases and J by 0 bases, with 12 bases between. This CDR3 has 16 residues. In nucleotides, the CDR3 is TGCGCCAGCAGCTTAGAAGGGTGGGACTCCTACAATGAGCAGTTCTTC. Protein product: CASSLEGWDSYNEQFF. Full variable domain (missing parts from reference TRBV5-1 and TRBJ2-1): KAGVTQTPRYLIKTRGQQVTLSCSPISGHRSVSWYQQTPGQGLQFLFEYFSETQRNKGNFPGRFSGRQFSNSRSEMNVSTLELGDSALYLCASSLEGWDSYNEQFFGPGTRLTVL.

This clone was counted a few times. This chain connects TRBV29-1 to TRBJ2-2; the D gene is possibly TRBD2 (5 bases). The germline V gene encodes CDR1 SQVTM and CDR2 ANQGSEA. The ends were cut back, 6 bases at V and 0 bases at J, with 8 bases in the middle. The CDR3 has 13 residues. The CDR3 protein is CSVTEANTGELFF. The CDR3 DNA is TGCAGCGTGACGGAGGCGAACACCGGGGAGCTGTTTTTT.

This clone was seen a few times. CDR3 nucleotides: TGTGCCAGCAGTGGGGAAGGCAGCCCCAACTATGGCTACACCTTC. This gives the protein CASSGEGSPNYGYTF. This rearrangement joins TRBV6-4 to TRBJ1-2; D unresolved. Germline V gene lookup returns CDR1 MRHNA and CDR2 SNTAGT. V was pared by 4 bases and J by 2 bases, with 14 bases between. The CDR3 runs 15 residues.

This clone occurred once. This chain joins TRBV27 and TRBJ2-1, with 9 bases that match TRBD1. The CDR3 consists of 17 residues. CDR1 and CDR2 (germline): MNHEY, SMNVEV (reference sequence). After removal of 4 bases from V and 9 bases from J, the junction contained 16 bases not matched to a gene. Written as DNA, the CDR3 is TGTGCCAGCAGTTCCCTACCCGGGACAGGGACAAGCAGTGAGCAGTTCTTC. Its translation: CASSSLPGTGTSSEQFF.

This clone was found once. The chain combines TRBV27 with TRBJ2-1, with TRBD2 matching over 8 bases. CDR3 size: 15 residues. V lost 2 bases and J lost 3; bases outside the gene matches: 3. In germline, CDR1 is MNHEY, CDR2 SMNVEV (reference sequence). This CDR3 is CASSLGTSGYNEQFF. CDR3 nucleotides: TGTGCCAGCAGTTTAGGCACTAGCGGCTACAATGAGCAGTTCTTC.

The rearrangement uses TRBV25-1 and TRBJ1-1; D gene unclear. The CDR3 is made up of 15 amino acids. Looked up from germline, CDR1 is MGHDK and CDR2 is SYGVNS. Deletions cut 8 bases from V and 0 bases from J, with 16 bases between. This chain's CDR3 is CASPRYHSLNTEAFF. DNA of the CDR3: TGTGCCAGCCCGCGTTATCACTCCCTGAACACTGAAGCTTTCTTT.

This clone turned up a few times. The genes are TRBV29-1 and TRBJ1-1; 7 positions match TRBD1. The CDR3 spans 14 residues. Looked up from germline, CDR1 is SQVTM and CDR2 is ANQGSEA. The V gene end was trimmed by 4 bases and the J gene end by 6 bases; junction bases not matched to a gene: 11. The CDR3 DNA reads as TGCAGCGTTGGGGTTACAGGGGAGGGAGCTGAAGCTTTCTTT. It specifies CSVGVTGEGAEAFF.

This CDR3 is CASSLRQGPYGYTF. The CDR3 coding sequence is TGTGCCAGCAGTTTACGCCAGGGTCCCTATGGCTACACCTTC. This chain links TRBV27 with TRBJ1-2, with D possibly TRBD1 on 5 matching bases. Trimming removed 2 bases at V and 4 bases at J, with 11 bases between. Germline V lookup: CDR1 MNHEY, CDR2 SMNVEV (reference sequence). CDR3 length: 14 amino acids.

V is TRBV5-4 and J is TRBJ2-6; D unresolved. Trimming left V 6 bases short and J 3 bases short, with 4 bases between. This CDR3 is 12 amino acids long. CDR1 is SGHNT and CDR2 is YYREEE in the germline V gene (reference sequence). This CDR3 reads CASTIGANVLTF. The CDR3 DNA reads as TGTGCCAGCACCATTGGGGCCAACGTCCTGACTTTC.

This chain links TRBV15 with TRBJ2-5; D possibly uses TRBD1 or TRBD2 (6 bases each). Trimming left V 1 base short and J 0 bases short, with 15 bases between. Looked up from germline, CDR1 is LNHNV and CDR2 is YYDKDF (reference sequence). The CDR3 is 17 amino acids. The CDR3 spells CATSRAGTGAYQETQYF. CDR3 bases: TGTGCCACCAGCAGAGCAGGCACGGGGGCTTACCAAGAGACCCAGTACTTC.